Each of the 21 T cell receptor beta chains below was sequenced from the same sample in a study of beta chain features in type 1 diabetes. Of the isolated RNA, all was reverse transcribed, and so the sequenced material was expressed TCRB transcripts. Profiled with immunoSEQ multiplex PCR; TCRdb holds only in-frame clones, not every one. The sample holds hundreds of thousands of clones, 25% to 35% seen once. Sequenced input: naive CD4+ T cells from blood. The receptor set was obtained from a man aged 18 to 30 in good health.

J is TRBJ2-7 and V is TRBV10-3; D gene ambiguous. Germline loops: CDR1 ENHRY, CDR2 SYGVKD. The V end was cut by 8 bases, the J end by 3 bases, with 11 bases between. The CDR3 is 12 residues long. Here the CDR3 DNA reads TGTGCCATCGACCGAGGAGACTACGAGCAGTACTTC. Its translation: CAIDRGDYEQYF.

This chain joins TRBV7-2 and TRBJ2-7; perhaps TRBD2 as D (6 bases). The V end lost 1 base, the J end lost 3 bases, and 16 bases lay between the germline ends. The CDR3 covers 16 residues. Per the germline V gene, CDR1 is SGHTA and CDR2 is FQGNSA. CDR3 protein: CASSLVGSGYNYEQYF. The CDR3 DNA reads TGTGCCAGCAGCTTAGTTGGTAGCGGTTACAACTACGAGCAGTACTTC.

This clone was observed a handful of times. The CDR3 region has the DNA TGCGCCAGCGGATGGGATGCCTTCGAGCAGTACTTC. Translating gives CASGWDAFEQYF. The chain uses TRBV5-1 and TRBJ2-7; no definite D call. The V end was cut by 7 bases, the J end by 6 bases, with 14 bases between. Germline CDR1 is SGHRS and CDR2 is YFSETQ. There are 12 residues in the CDR3.

V gene TRBV7-3 combines with J gene TRBJ2-1, with 9 positions matching TRBD1. This CDR3 comprises 16 residues. J was trimmed by 1 base and V by 4 bases; bases with no gene match: 5. CDR1 is SGHTA and CDR2 is FQGTGA in the germline V gene. This chain's CDR3 is CASSSRTGASYNEQFF. The CDR3 region has the DNA TGTGCCAGCAGCTCCCGGACAGGGGCATCCTACAATGAGCAGTTCTTC. The entire variable domain, with the rest obtained from reference TRBV7-3 and TRBJ2-1, is as follows: GAGVSQTPSNKVTEKGKYVELRCDPISGHTALYWYRQSLGQGPEFLIYFQGTGAADDSGLPNDRFFAVRPEGSVSTLKIQRTERGDSAVYLCASSSRTGASYNEQFFGPGTRLTVL.

Turning to this clone: The same CDR3 arises from other DNA sequences in this sample as well. The chain combines TRBV20-1 with TRBJ2-5; D not resolved. Per the germline V gene, CDR1 is DFQATT and CDR2 is SNEGSKA (reference sequence). The V end was cut by 3 bases, the J end by 5 bases, with 7 bases between. There are 11 residues in the CDR3. The CDR3 nucleotides read TGCAGTGCTAGTCCGAGGGAGACCCAGTACTTC. This gives the protein CSASPRETQYF.

This clone was found a few times. This chain connects TRBV5-4 to TRBJ2-5, with D tentatively TRBD2 (6 bases). The CDR3 consists of 14 residues. Trimming took off 5 bases at V and 2 bases at J, with 13 bases between the two ends. Looked up from germline, CDR1 is SGHNT and CDR2 is YYREEE (reference sequence). The CDR3 nucleotides read TGTGCCAGCAGTCCTCCGGGAGAACAAGAGACCCAGTACTTC. As protein: CASSPPGEQETQYF.

The chain combines TRBV9 with TRBJ1-1; D gene uncertain. This CDR3 is built from 13 residues. Looked up from germline, CDR1 is SGDLS and CDR2 is YYNGEE. Deletions cut 6 bases from V and 1 base from J, with 10 bases between. This CDR3 reads CASTKLGNTEAFF. Written as DNA, the CDR3 is TGTGCCAGCACCAAACTGGGGAACACTGAAGCTTTCTTT.

This clone was picked up a small number of times. The J gene is TRBJ2-3, the V gene TRBV7-9; D call uncertain. Trimming stripped 6 bases from V and 0 bases from J, with 4 bases between. The CDR3 consists of 12 residues. Germline V gives CDR1 SEHNR, CDR2 FQNEAQ (reference sequence). CDR3 in DNA: TGTGCCAGCAGGAGAAGCACAGATACGCAGTATTTT. It codes for CASRRSTDTQYF.

The V and J genes are TRBV18 and TRBJ2-4; D may correspond to TRBD1 or TRBD2 (5 bases each). This CDR3 is built from 13 residues. Germline CDR1 and CDR2: KGHSH and LQKENI. The V and J ends lost 3 bases and 15 bases respectively, with 18 bases between them. The CDR3 coding sequence is TGTGCCAGCTCACCGGACATGGGGGTCGATGCGTACTTC. It encodes CASSPDMGVDAYF.

Comments on this clone: Other DNA sequences within the sample encode an identical CDR3. The chain combines TRBV9 with TRBJ2-3; TRBD2 might be the D (5 bases). CDR1 is SGDLS, CDR2 YYNGEE, per germline. Trimming shortened V by 0 bases and J by 0 bases, and 8 bases separated the two germline ends. The CDR3 runs to 15 residues. The CDR3 reads CASSVDAGSTDTQYF. Here the CDR3 DNA reads TGTGCCAGCAGCGTAGATGCGGGTAGCACAGATACGCAGTATTTT.

The chain combines TRBV19 with TRBJ2-1, with TRBD2 identical over 7 bases. CDR1 is LNHDA and CDR2 is SQIVND in the germline V gene (reference sequence). The CDR3 is 15 amino acids. With V trimmed by 1 base and J by 4 bases, 4 bases remained unmatched. CDR3 sequence reads: CASSIAVLAYNEQFF. CDR3 in DNA: TGTGCCAGTAGTATAGCCGTACTAGCGTACAATGAGCAGTTCTTC.

The rearrangement joins TRBV27 to TRBJ2-5; D gene ambiguous. Germline CDR1 reads MNHEY; CDR2 reads SMNVEV (reference sequence). There are 10 residues in the CDR3. Trimming cost V 2 bases and J 7 bases, with 2 bases left between them. The CDR3 bases are TGTGCCAGCAGTTTAACGACCCAGTACTTC. It encodes CASSLTTQYF.

In this sample, this clone turned up a few times. The chain has TRBV25-1 and TRBJ2-3; D gene ambiguous. This CDR3 region has 12 residues. The germline V gene encodes CDR1 MGHDK and CDR2 SYGVNS. Trimming stripped 9 bases from V and 2 bases from J, with 9 bases between. The CDR3 reads CASNTLTDTQYF. The CDR3 region has the DNA TGTGCCAGTAACACCCTCACAGATACGCAGTATTTT. The complete variable domain, with remaining parts taken from reference TRBV25-1 and TRBJ2-3, reads EADIYQTPRYLVIGTGKKITLECSQTMGHDKMYWYQQDPGMELHLIHYSYGVNSTEKGDLSSESTVSRIRTEHFPLTLESARPSHTSQYLCASNTLTDTQYFGPGTRLTVL.

V is TRBV7-6 and J is TRBJ2-1; 9 positions agree with TRBD2. This CDR3 has 16 residues. Germline assignment: CDR1 SGHVS and CDR2 FNYEAQ. V shed 3 bases and J 5 bases; nucleotides not matched to a gene: 8. CDR3 amino acids: CASSFLAGLSDNEQFF. The CDR3 DNA reads as TGTGCCAGCAGCTTTCTAGCGGGATTGTCGGACAATGAGCAGTTCTTC.

The chain is built from TRBV7-2 and TRBJ2-1; D is possibly TRBD2 (5 bases). CDR3 length: 16 amino acids. V lost 2 bases and J lost 2, with 13 bases in between. Germline V gene data show CDR1 as SGHTA and CDR2 as FQGNSA. The CDR3 reads CASSLRRGLTYNEQFF. DNA of the CDR3: TGTGCCAGCAGCTTACGGCGCGGGCTCACCTACAATGAGCAGTTCTTC.

The chain recombines TRBV10-3 with TRBJ2-3; the D is unclear. The CDR3 runs to 14 residues. V lost 0 bases and J lost 4, with 8 bases in between. The germline CDR1 and CDR2 sequences are ENHRY and SYGVKD. CDR3 nucleotide sequence: TGTGCCATCAGTGAGTCGACGGGCGCAGATACGCAGTATTTT. Encoded protein: CAISESTGADTQYF.

This clone was observed a few times. This chain joins TRBV6-5 and TRBJ2-5; TRBD1 matches at 10 bases. V shed 6 bases and J 5 bases; nucleotides not matched to a gene: 9. Germline V gene sequence: CDR1 MNHEY, CDR2 SVGAGI. CDR3 size: 15 residues. The CDR3 bases are TGTGCCAGCAGAAGATTGACAGGGGGCCCGGAGACCCAGTACTTC. The encoded protein is CASRRLTGGPETQYF.

The gene calls are TRBV28 and TRBJ2-7; no clear D gene. Trimming stripped 7 bases from V and 3 bases from J, with 7 bases between. The CDR3 has 11 residues. Germline V CDR1 and CDR2: MDHEN, SYDVKM. The CDR3 loop is CASMKDYEQYF. CDR3 bases: TGTGCCAGCATGAAAGACTACGAGCAGTACTTC. The full variable domain, rest sourced from reference TRBV28 and TRBJ2-7, is DVKVTQSSRYLVKRTGEKVFLECVQDMDHENMFWYRQDPGLGLRLIYFSYDVKMKEKGDIPEGYSVSREKKERFSLILESASTNQTSMYLCASMKDYEQYFGPGTRLTVT.

The chain combines TRBV29-1 with TRBJ2-3, with unresolved D. V lost 3 bases to trimming and J lost 1 base, with 5 bases between them. The CDR3 is 12 residues long. Germline V lookup: CDR1 SQVTM, CDR2 ANQGSEA. The CDR3 coding sequence is TGCAGCGTTGATTGGGGCACAGATACGCAGTATTTT. Encoded protein: CSVDWGTDTQYF.

This clone showed up just a few times. The chain employs TRBV28 and TRBJ1-5, with D uncertain. CDR1 MDHEN and CDR2 SYDVKM come from the germline V gene. The ends were cut back, 1 base at V and 0 bases at J, with 7 bases in the middle. The CDR3 has 15 residues. CDR3 DNA: TGTGCCAGCAGTTTATTGGGATATAGCAATCAGCCCCAGCATTTT. Residues: CASSLLGYSNQPQHF.

The rearrangement uses TRBV18 and TRBJ2-7; 9 nucleotides agree with TRBD1. CDR1 and CDR2 (germline): KGHSH, LQKENI. The CDR3 has 14 residues. J was trimmed by 6 bases and V by 5 bases; bases with no gene match: 8. The chain's CDR3 is CASSGGQGSREQYF. DNA of the CDR3: TGTGCCAGCTCAGGGGGACAGGGAAGCCGCGAGCAGTACTTC. Based on the CDR3 plus reference TRBV18 and TRBJ2-7, the full variable domain is NAGVMQNPRHLVRRRGQEARLRCSPMKGHSHVYWYRQLPEEGLKFMVYLQKENIIDESGMPKERFSAEFPKEGPSILRIQQVVRGDSAAYFCASSGGQGSREQYFGPGTRLTVT.